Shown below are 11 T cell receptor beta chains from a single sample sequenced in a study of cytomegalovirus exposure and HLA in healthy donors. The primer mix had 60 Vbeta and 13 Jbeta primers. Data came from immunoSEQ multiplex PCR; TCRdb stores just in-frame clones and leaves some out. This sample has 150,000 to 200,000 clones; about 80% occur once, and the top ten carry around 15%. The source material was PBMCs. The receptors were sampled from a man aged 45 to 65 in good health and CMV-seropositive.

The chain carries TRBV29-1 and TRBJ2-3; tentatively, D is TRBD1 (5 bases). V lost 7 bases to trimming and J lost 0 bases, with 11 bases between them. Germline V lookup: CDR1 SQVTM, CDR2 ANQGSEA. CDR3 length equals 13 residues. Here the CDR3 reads CSAVTVSTDTQYF. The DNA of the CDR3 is TGCAGCGCCGTGACAGTGAGCACAGATACGCAGTATTTT.

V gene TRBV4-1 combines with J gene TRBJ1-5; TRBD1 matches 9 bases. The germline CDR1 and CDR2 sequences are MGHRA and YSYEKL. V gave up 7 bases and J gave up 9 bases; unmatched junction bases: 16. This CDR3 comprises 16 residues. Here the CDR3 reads CASTPIAGQGPSPQHF. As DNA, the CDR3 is TGCGCCAGCACCCCGATCGCCGGACAGGGGCCTTCGCCCCAGCATTTT.

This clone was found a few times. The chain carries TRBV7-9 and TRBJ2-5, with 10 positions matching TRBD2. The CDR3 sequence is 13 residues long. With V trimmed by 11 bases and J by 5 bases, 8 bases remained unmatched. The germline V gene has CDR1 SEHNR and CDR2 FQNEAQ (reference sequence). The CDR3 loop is CAWSGGVPETQYF. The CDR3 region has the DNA TGTGCCTGGAGCGGGGGGGTTCCGGAGACCCAGTACTTC.

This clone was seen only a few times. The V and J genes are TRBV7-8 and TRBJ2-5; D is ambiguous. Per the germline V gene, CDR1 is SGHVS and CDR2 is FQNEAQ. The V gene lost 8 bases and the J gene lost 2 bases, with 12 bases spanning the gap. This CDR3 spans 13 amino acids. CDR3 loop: CASVAPLQETQYF. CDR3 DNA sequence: TGTGCCAGCGTAGCCCCACTTCAAGAGACCCAGTACTTC.

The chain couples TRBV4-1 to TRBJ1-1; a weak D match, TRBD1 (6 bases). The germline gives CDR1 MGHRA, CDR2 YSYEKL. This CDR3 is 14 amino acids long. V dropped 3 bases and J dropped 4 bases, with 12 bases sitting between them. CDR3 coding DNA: TGCGCCAGCAGCCACAACGACAGGAGCACTGAAGCTTTCTTT. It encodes CASSHNDRSTEAFF.

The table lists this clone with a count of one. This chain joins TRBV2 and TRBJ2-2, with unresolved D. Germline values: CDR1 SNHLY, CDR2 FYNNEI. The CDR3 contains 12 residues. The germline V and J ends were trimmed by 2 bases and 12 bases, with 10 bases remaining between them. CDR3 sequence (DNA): TGTGCCAGCAGTGAAACACCCTCAAAGCTGTTTTTT. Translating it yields CASSETPSKLFF. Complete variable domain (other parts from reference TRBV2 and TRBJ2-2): EPEVTQTPSHQVTQMGQEVILRCVPISNHLYFYWYRQILGQKVEFLVSFYNNEISEKSEIFDDQFSVERPDGSNFTLKIRSTKLEDSAMYFCASSETPSKLFFGEGSRLTVL.

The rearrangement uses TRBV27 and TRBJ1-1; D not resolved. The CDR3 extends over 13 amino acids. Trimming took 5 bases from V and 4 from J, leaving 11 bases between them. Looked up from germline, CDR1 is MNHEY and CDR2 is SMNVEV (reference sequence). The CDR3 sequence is CASSPLGSTEAFF. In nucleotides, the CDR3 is TGTGCCAGCAGTCCCCTAGGGAGCACTGAAGCTTTCTTT.

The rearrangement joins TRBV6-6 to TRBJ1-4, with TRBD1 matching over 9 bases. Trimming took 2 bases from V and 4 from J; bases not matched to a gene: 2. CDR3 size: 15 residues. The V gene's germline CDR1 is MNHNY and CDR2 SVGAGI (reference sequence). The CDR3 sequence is CASSYAGQGNEKLFF. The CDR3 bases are TGTGCCAGCAGTTACGCGGGACAGGGTAATGAAAAACTGTTTTTT.

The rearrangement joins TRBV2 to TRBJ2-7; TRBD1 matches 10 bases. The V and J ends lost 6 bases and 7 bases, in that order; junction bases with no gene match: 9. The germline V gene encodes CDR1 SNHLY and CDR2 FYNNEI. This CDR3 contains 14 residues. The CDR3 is CASSVDRGREEQYF. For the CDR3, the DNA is TGTGCCAGCAGCGTAGACAGGGGGCGAGAGGAGCAGTACTTC.

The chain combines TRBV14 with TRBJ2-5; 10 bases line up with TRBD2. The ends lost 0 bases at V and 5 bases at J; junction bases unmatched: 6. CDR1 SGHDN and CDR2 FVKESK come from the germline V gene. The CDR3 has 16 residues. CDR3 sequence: CASSQDRSGGAETQYF. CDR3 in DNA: TGTGCCAGCAGCCAAGATCGGAGCGGGGGGGCGGAGACCCAGTACTTC.

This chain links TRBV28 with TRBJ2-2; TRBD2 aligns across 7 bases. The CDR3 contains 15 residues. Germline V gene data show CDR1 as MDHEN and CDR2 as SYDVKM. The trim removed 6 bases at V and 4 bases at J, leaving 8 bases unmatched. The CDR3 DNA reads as TGTGCCAGCAGCTCTTCCGGGGGGACCACCGGGGAGCTGTTTTTT. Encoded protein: CASSSSGGTTGELFF.